The entry that follows covers one T cell receptor (beta chain) sequence. The antigen is undetermined. This sample was taken from a study of cytomegalovirus exposure and HLA in healthy donors. Study information: The early release's HLA-typed donors yielded approximately 82 million unique TCRs.

General study results and limits: As a later analysis showed, a missense DCLRE1C variant was linked to trimming of TCR beta V- and J-genes. In a later analysis, specific HLA alleles were associated with 15,000 or so TCR beta sequences at a 0.05 false discovery rate.

The length of the CDR3 is 13 residues. Germline loops: CDR1 SGHTA, CDR2 FQGTGA. V lost 5 bases to trimming and J lost 1 base, with 8 bases between them. Both 60 Vbeta primers and 13 Jbeta primers went into the PCR. Sequenced by immunoSEQ multiplex PCR; TCRdb stores in-frame clones only, minus some. The sample holds roughly 110,000 clones, roughly 80% seen once. The source is a man in his fifties or sixties in good health and CMV-seronegative. The chain is built from TRBV7-3 and TRBJ1-1; D ambiguous. Sequencing was carried out using PBMCs. CDR3 region: CASSNQQNTEAFF. The CDR3 region has the DNA TGTGCCAGCAGCAACCAACAGAACACTGAAGCTTTCTTT.